This TCR beta chain appears in the sequencing data of a study of tumor-infiltrating lymphocytes in primary liver carcinoma. As for the study in general: Tumors were staged T1-T3 N0M0 and measured roughly 4.2 to 10 cm across.

The CDR3 runs 14 residues. CDR1 is SGHAT, CDR2 FQDESV, per germline (reference sequence). Reverse transcription of approximately 0.55 ug total RNA with a constant-region primer produced TCR beta cDNA. Modified slightly, ARM-PCR produced TCR beta libraries over three nested multiplex PCR rounds. Both of the initial two PCR rounds ran for approximately 11 cycles and employed TRBV1-TRBV30 forward primers alongside a C-beta reverse primer. TCRdb recomputed calls from the multiplex PCR reads with MiXCR, one row per CDR3 protein. The sample contains 330,000 or so distinct CDR3 sequences, roughly two thirds of which appear only once. RNA was extracted from whole blood without cell sorting, alongside germline DNA. Of note for this clonotype: Compared with germline, one end of the junction differs, possibly owing to a read error.

The chain recombines TRBV11-1 with TRBJ2-1, with a tentative D call TRBD2 (5 bases). This clonotype was obtained from a man aged 40-55 years with primary liver carcinoma and hepatitis B virus infection. The source material was peripheral blood. The CDR3: CTSSLASDYNEQFF. The CDR3 nucleotides are TGTACCAGTAGCTTAGCGAGCGACTACAATGAGCAGTTCTTC.